These 15 T cell receptor beta chains originate from one sample sequenced in a study of T cell changes during pregnancy in multiple sclerosis. Measured with immunoSEQ multiplex PCR; TCRdb has only the in-frame clones, and not every one. The table lists 55,000 to 85,000 clones, 85% to 95% of them singletons. Sample: CD4+ T cells from peripheral blood mononuclear cells, taken after pregnancy. Source of these receptors: a female donor with multiple sclerosis, enrolled in a pregnancy study.

This chain uses TRBV2 with TRBJ2-2, with a weak D call TRBD1 (6 bases). Per germline, CDR1 SNHLY and CDR2 FYNNEI. V was shortened by 5 bases and J by 5 bases, with 21 bases between the two germline ends. The length of the CDR3 is 17 residues. CDR3 residues: CASSPGVGMLATGELFF. Here the CDR3 DNA reads TGTGCCAGCAGTCCAGGGGTGGGGATGTTGGCGACCGGGGAGCTGTTTTTT.

The chain uses TRBV13 and TRBJ2-3; 7 bases line up with TRBD1. After removal of 5 bases from V and 2 bases from J, the junction contained 7 bases not matched to a gene. The germline V gene encodes CDR1 PRHDT and CDR2 FYEKMQ (reference sequence). The CDR3 has 15 amino acids. The CDR3 sequence is CASSQDRISTDTQYF. The CDR3 DNA follows: TGTGCCAGCAGCCAGGACAGGATCTCCACAGATACGCAGTATTTT.

The genes are TRBV30 and TRBJ1-3; TRBD1 is a possible D gene (5 bases). Germline V gene data show CDR1 as GTSNPN and CDR2 as SVGIG (reference sequence). The CDR3 loop spans 14 amino acids. V gave up 0 bases and J gave up 0 bases, with 6 bases separating them. The CDR3 sequence: CAWSVRGSGNTIYF. The CDR3 DNA reads TGTGCCTGGAGTGTAAGGGGCTCTGGAAACACCATATATTTT.

CDR3 sequence reads: CASGVRRGGGTDTQYF. The CDR3 DNA follows: TGTGCCAGTGGGGTCCGTCGGGGTGGCGGCACAGATACGCAGTATTTT. This chain uses TRBV19 with TRBJ2-3, with D possibly matching TRBD2 (5 bases). Trimming cost V 8 bases and J 1 base, with 19 bases left between them. The CDR3 spans 16 residues. Germline V gene lookup returns CDR1 LNHDA and CDR2 SQIVND (reference sequence).

The chain couples TRBV19 to TRBJ1-5; D is unclear. Looked up from germline, CDR1 is LNHDA and CDR2 is SQIVND (reference sequence). This CDR3 contains 11 residues. With 3 bases removed from V and 15 bases from J, the gap between germline ends came to 12 bases. The CDR3 region has the DNA TGTGCCAGTAGTATCGGGAAGGAATGGCATTTT. Its translation is CASSIGKEWHF.

The V call is TRBV6-5, the J call TRBJ1-1; D is unclear. CDR3 length: 14 amino acids. V dropped 3 bases and J dropped 1 base, with 9 bases sitting between them. Germline V gene data show CDR1 as MNHEY and CDR2 as SVGAGI. CDR3 in amino acids: CASSYGTGNTEAFF. The CDR3 DNA is TGTGCCAGCAGTTATGGAACGGGGAACACTGAAGCTTTCTTT.

The chain carries TRBV15 and TRBJ1-3; TRBD1 aligns across 10 bases. CDR1 is LNHNV and CDR2 is YYDKDF in the germline V gene (reference sequence). This CDR3 spans 15 amino acids. J gave up 2 bases and V 3 bases, and 1 base lay outside the gene matches. CDR3 amino acids: CATSRGQGPGNTIYF. The CDR3 DNA reads TGTGCCACCAGCAGGGGACAGGGGCCTGGAAACACCATATATTTT.

The chain links TRBV2 to TRBJ2-2; TRBD2 aligns across 12 bases. Germline-derived CDR1 and CDR2 are SNHLY and FYNNEI. V gave up 4 bases and J gave up 0 bases; unmatched junction bases: 0. The CDR3 loop spans 16 amino acids. CDR3 DNA: TGTGCCAGCAGTGGACTAGCGGGAGCGAACACCGGGGAGCTGTTTTTT. It encodes CASSGLAGANTGELFF. The full variable domain, in which reference TRBV2 and TRBJ2-2 provide the parts outside the CDR3, is EPEVTQTPSHQVTQMGQEVILRCVPISNHLYFYWYRQILGQKVEFLVSFYNNEISEKSEIFDDQFSVERPDGSNFTLKIRSTKLEDSAMYFCASSGLAGANTGELFFGEGSRLTVL.

This sequence joins TRBV30 and TRBJ1-1, with a tentative D call TRBD1 (6 bases). V was clipped by 4 bases and J by 1 base, with 10 bases between them. CDR3 size: 13 residues. Germline V lookup: CDR1 GTSNPN, CDR2 SVGIG (reference sequence). CDR3 protein: CAWKGQPNTEAFF. Written as DNA, the CDR3 is TGTGCCTGGAAAGGACAGCCGAACACTGAAGCTTTCTTT.

The genes are TRBV7-3 and TRBJ2-7; TRBD2 matches 14 bases. The germline V gene encodes CDR1 SGHTA and CDR2 FQGTGA. This CDR3 has 16 amino acids. V lost 5 bases, J lost 6 bases, and 9 bases stayed unmatched. The CDR3 here is CASSLGLAGGFGEQYF. The CDR3 nucleotides are TGTGCCAGCAGCCTTGGACTAGCGGGAGGTTTCGGCGAGCAGTACTTC.

The CDR3 reads CASSIVQDGEWNTEAFF. The CDR3 DNA reads as TGTGCCAGTAGTATAGTTCAGGACGGGGAGTGGAACACTGAAGCTTTCTTT. V and J are TRBV19 and TRBJ1-1; D unclear. This CDR3 has 17 amino acids. The germline CDR1 and CDR2 sequences are LNHDA and SQIVND (reference sequence). Trimming removed 1 base at V and 1 base at J, with 16 bases between.

This clone was picked up one time. The DNA for the CDR3 is TGTGCCAGCTCACTCGCCGGGACTAGCGGCACAGATACGCAGTATTTT. This gives the protein CASSLAGTSGTDTQYF. The chain couples TRBV18 to TRBJ2-3, with 10 bases lining up with TRBD2. The CDR3 contains 16 residues. J lost 1 base, V lost 4 bases, and 5 bases had no gene match. Germline lookup yields CDR1 KGHSH and CDR2 LQKENI. The full variable domain, in which reference TRBV18 and TRBJ2-3 provide the parts outside the CDR3, is NAGVMQNPRHLVRRRGQEARLRCSPMKGHSHVYWYRQLPEEGLKFMVYLQKENIIDESGMPKERFSAEFPKEGPSILRIQQVVRGDSAAYFCASSLAGTSGTDTQYFGPGTRLTVL.

The V gene is TRBV7-3, the J gene TRBJ2-7, with 8 bases aligning to TRBD2. The trim removed 2 bases at V and 5 bases at J, leaving 8 bases unmatched. CDR3 size: 15 residues. CDR1 and CDR2 from the germline V gene are SGHTA and FQGTGA. This CDR3 reads CASSLGGSGKDEQYF. The CDR3 nucleotides are TGTGCCAGCAGCTTAGGCGGTAGCGGGAAGGACGAGCAGTACTTC.

This clone has just one count. The chain has TRBV23-1 and TRBJ2-3; D might be TRBD1 (5 bases). TRBV23-1 has ORF status, its function being uncertain. Between the trimmed V and J ends, which lost 0 bases and 2 bases, there was a span of 15 bases. This CDR3 contains 17 residues. The CDR3 nucleotides read TGCGCCAGCAGTCAATCCGGCAGGGTGATGCCCACAGATACGCAGTATTTT. Protein sequence: CASSQSGRVMPTDTQYF.

The CDR3 DNA follows: TGCGCCAGCAGCTTGGCCTTAGGGAGTGGGGCCAACGTCCTGACTTTC. It is translated as CASSLALGSGANVLTF. The V and J genes are TRBV5-1 and TRBJ2-6; tentatively, D is TRBD2 (5 bases). The germline V gene has CDR1 SGHRS and CDR2 YFSETQ. Trimming shortened V by 0 bases and J by 3 bases, and 10 bases separated the two germline ends. The CDR3 sequence is 16 residues long.